This T cell receptor beta chain was identified during a study of T cell repertoires in cytomegalovirus infection. Study as a whole: Public TCR beta signatures indicated both CMV infection and matching HLA type. Overall study results and limits: Cumulative public TCR beta family frequency identified carriers of CMV plus the relevant HLA. The response measured ex vivo was dominated by TCR beta clonotypes (HLA-C-restricted and CMV-specific).

On this clonotype: The antigen remains unidentified. A much larger clone lies one base from this, so it may be a read error.

CDR1 and CDR2 (germline): SGHTA, FQGNSA. The CDR3 contains 18 residues. V was cut by 5 bases and J by 0 bases, with 20 bases left in between. Using its own MiXCR run on the reads, TCRdb lists one record per CDR3 protein. In the table there are about 740,000 distinct CDR3 sequences, less than 40% of which are singletons. The receptor was isolated from a human donor in good health (CMV status not recorded). Some clones in this sample may be carry-over from other donors' samples. Material: PBMCs. The chain couples TRBV7-2 to TRBJ2-1; possible D gene TRBD1, 5 bases. This CDR3 is CASSNGQLKLCSYNEQFF. As DNA, the CDR3 is TGTGCCAGCAGCAACGGACAACTAAAGTTGTGCTCCTACAATGAGCAGTTCTTC.